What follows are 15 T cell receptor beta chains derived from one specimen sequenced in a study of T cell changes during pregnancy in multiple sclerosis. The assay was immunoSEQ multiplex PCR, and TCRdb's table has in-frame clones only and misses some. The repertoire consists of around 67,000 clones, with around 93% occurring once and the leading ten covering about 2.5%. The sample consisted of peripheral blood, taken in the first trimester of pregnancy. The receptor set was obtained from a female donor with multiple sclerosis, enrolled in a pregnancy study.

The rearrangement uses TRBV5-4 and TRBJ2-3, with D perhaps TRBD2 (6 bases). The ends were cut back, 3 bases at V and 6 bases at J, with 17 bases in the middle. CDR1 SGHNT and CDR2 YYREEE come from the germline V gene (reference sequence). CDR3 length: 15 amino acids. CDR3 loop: CASSSGTWGMDTQYF. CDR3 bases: TGTGCCAGCAGCTCCGGGACTTGGGGAATGGATACGCAGTATTTT. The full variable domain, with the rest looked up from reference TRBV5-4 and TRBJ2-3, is ETGVTQSPTHLIKTRGQQVTLRCSSQSGHNTVSWYQQALGQGPQFIFQYYREEENGRGNFPPRFSGLQFPNYSSELNVNALELDDSALYLCASSSGTWGMDTQYFGPGTRLTVL.

The DNA for the CDR3 is TGTGCCAGCAGCTTGGTGGGACTAGGGGCCCCCGGGGAGCTGTTTTTT. Its protein is CASSLVGLGAPGELFF. This chain links TRBV5-4 with TRBJ2-2; TRBD2 aligns across 8 bases. The V and J ends lost 0 bases and 6 bases, in that order; junction bases with no gene match: 7. Germline values: CDR1 SGHNT, CDR2 YYREEE (reference sequence). The CDR3 contains 16 residues.

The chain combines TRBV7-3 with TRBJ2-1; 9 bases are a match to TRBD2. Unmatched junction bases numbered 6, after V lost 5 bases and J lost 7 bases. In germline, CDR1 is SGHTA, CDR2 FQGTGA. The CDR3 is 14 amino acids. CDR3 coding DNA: TGTGCCAGCAGCCAGGCGGGAGGGCCGAATGAGCAGTTCTTC. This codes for CASSQAGGPNEQFF.

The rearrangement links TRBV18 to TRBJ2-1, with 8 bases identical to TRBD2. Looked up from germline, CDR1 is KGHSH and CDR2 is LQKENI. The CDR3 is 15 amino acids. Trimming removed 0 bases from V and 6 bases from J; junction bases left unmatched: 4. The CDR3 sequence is CASSPPSGTPNEQFF. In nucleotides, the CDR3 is TGTGCCAGCTCACCACCTAGCGGGACCCCCAATGAGCAGTTCTTC.

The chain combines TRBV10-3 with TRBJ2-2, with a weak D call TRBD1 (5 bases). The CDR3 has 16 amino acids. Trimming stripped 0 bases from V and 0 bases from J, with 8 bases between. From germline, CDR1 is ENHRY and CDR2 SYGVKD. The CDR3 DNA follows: TGTGCCATCAGTGAGTCGAAAGGGGCGAACACCGGGGAGCTGTTTTTT. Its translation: CAISESKGANTGELFF.

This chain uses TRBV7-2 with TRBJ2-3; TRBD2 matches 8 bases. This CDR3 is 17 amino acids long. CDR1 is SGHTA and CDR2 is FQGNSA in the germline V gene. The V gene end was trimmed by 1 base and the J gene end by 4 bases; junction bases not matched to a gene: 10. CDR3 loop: CASSLDPGLVLADTQYF. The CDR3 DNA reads TGTGCCAGCAGCTTAGACCCGGGACTAGTTTTAGCAGATACGCAGTATTTT.

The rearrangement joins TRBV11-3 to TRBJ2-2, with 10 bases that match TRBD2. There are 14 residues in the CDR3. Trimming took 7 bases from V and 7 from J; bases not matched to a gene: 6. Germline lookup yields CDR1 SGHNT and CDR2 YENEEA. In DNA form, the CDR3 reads TGTGCCAGCACCTATAGCGGGAGGATCGGGGAGCTGTTTTTT. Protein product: CASTYSGRIGELFF. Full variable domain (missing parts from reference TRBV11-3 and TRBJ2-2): EAGVVQSPRYKIIEKKQPVAFWCNPISGHNTLYWYLQNLGQGPELLIRYENEEAVDDSQLPKDRFSAERLKGVDSTLKIQPAELGDSAVYLCASTYSGRIGELFFGEGSRLTVL.

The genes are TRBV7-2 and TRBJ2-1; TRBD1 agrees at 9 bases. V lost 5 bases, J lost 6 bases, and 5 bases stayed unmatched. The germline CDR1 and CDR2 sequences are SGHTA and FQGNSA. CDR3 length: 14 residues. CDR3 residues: CASSIQTGGNEQFF. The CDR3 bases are TGTGCCAGCAGCATCCAGACAGGGGGCAATGAGCAGTTCTTC.

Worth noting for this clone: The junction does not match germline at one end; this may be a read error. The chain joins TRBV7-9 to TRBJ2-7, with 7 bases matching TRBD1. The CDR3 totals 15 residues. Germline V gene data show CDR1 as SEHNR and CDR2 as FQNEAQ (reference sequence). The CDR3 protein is CASRLGGAVYSEQYF. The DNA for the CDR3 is TGTGCCAGCAGGTTAGGGGGCGCAGTGTATTCCGAGCAGTACTTC.

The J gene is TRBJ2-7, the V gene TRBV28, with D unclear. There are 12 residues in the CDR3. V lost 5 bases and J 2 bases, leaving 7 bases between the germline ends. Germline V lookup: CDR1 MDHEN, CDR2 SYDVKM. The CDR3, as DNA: TGTGCCAGCAGTCCCCGTACCTACGAGCAGTACTTC. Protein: CASSPRTYEQYF.

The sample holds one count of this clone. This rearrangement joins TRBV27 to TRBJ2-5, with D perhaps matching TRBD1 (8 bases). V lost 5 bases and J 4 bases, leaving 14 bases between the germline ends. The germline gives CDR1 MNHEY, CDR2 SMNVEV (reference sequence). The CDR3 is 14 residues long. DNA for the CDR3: TGTGCCAGCAGTAGAAACAGGGGGGGAGAGACCCAGTACTTC. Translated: CASSRNRGGETQYF.

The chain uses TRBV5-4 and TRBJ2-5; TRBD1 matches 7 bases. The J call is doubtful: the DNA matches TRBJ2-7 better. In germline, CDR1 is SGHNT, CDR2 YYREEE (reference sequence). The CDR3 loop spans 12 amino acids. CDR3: CASSWDSYEQYF. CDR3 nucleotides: TGTGCCAGCAGCTGGGACAGCTACGAGCAGTACTTC.

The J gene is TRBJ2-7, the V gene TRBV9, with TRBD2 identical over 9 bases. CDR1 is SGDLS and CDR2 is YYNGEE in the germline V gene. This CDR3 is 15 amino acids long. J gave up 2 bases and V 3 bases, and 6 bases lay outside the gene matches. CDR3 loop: CASSAGAGGPYEQYF. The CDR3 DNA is TGTGCCAGCAGCGCCGGTGCGGGGGGGCCCTACGAGCAGTACTTC.

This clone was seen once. DNA for the CDR3: TGTGCCAGCTCGAGCGGACGCACAGATACGCAGTATTTT. It yields the protein CASSSGRTDTQYF. The J gene is TRBJ2-3, the V gene TRBV27, with D possibly matching TRBD2 (5 bases). V dropped 8 bases and J dropped 1 base, with 10 bases sitting between them. Germline V gives CDR1 MNHEY, CDR2 SMNVEV (reference sequence). There are 13 residues in the CDR3.

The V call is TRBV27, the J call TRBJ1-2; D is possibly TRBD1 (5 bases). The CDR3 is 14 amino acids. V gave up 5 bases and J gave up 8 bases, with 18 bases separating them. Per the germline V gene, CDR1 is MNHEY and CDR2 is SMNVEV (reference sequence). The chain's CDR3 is CASSAQGFSGGYTF. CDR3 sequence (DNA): TGTGCCAGCAGTGCTCAGGGTTTCTCTGGAGGCTACACCTTC.